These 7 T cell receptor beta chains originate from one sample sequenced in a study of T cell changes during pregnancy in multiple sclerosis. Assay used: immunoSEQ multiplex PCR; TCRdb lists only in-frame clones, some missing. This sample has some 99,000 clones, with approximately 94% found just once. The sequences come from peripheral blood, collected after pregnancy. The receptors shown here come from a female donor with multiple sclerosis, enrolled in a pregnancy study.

The CDR3 bases are TGCGCCAGCAGCCAAAACAGGGGGCTCCCCTATGGCTACACCTTC. As protein: CASSQNRGLPYGYTF. The chain has TRBV4-3 and TRBJ1-2; 9 positions agree with TRBD1. The CDR3 runs to 15 residues. The ends lost 2 bases at V and 4 bases at J; junction bases unmatched: 5. Germline V gene lookup returns CDR1 LGHNA and CDR2 YSLEER.

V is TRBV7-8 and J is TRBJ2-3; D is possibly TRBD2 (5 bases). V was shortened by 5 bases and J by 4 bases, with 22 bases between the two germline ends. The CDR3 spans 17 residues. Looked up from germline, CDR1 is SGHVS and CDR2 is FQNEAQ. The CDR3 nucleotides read TGTGCCAGCAGCCAGCGCGGCAGCGGACGTCTACCAGATACGCAGTATTTT. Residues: CASSQRGSGRLPDTQYF. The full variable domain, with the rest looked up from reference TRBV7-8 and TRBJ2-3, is GAGVSQSPRYKVAKRGQDVALRCDPISGHVSLFWYQQALGQGPEFLTYFQNEAQLDKSGLPSDRFFAERPEGSVSTLKIQRTQQEDSAVYLCASSQRGSGRLPDTQYFGPGTRLTVL.

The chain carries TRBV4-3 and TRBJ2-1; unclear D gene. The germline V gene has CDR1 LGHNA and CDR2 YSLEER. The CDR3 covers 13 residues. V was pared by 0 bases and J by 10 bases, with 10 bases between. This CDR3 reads CASSQDGVGEQFF. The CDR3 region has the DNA TGCGCCAGCAGCCAAGATGGAGTAGGCGAGCAGTTCTTC.

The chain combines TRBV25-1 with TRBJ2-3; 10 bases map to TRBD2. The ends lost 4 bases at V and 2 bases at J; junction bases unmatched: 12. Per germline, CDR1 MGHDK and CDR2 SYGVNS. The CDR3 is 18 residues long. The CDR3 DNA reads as TGTGCCAGCAGTGGGGGGGAAGCGGGAGGGCACTTCACAGATACGCAGTATTTT. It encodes CASSGGEAGGHFTDTQYF.

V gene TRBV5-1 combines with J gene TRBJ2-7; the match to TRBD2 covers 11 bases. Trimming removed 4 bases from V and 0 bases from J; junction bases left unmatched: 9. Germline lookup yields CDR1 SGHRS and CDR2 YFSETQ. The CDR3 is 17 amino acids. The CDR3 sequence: CASSPGTSGSPSYEQYF. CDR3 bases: TGCGCCAGCAGCCCGGGGACTAGCGGATCCCCCTCCTACGAGCAGTACTTC. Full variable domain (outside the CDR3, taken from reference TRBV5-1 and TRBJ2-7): KAGVTQTPRYLIKTRGQQVTLSCSPISGHRSVSWYQQTPGQGLQFLFEYFSETQRNKGNFPGRFSGRQFSNSRSEMNVSTLELGDSALYLCASSPGTSGSPSYEQYFGPGTRLTVT.

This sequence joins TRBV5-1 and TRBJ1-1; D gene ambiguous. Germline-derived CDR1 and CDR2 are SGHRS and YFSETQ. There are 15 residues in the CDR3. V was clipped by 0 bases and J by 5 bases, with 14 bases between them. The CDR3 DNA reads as TGCGCCAGCAGCTTGGCCCCCGAACAGAGAACTGAAGCTTTCTTT. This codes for CASSLAPEQRTEAFF.

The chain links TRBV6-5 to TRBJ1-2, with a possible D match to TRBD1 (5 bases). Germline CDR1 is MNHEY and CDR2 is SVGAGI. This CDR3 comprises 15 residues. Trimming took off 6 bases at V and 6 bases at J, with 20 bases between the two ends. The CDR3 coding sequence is TGTGCCAGCAGCCCCGGTACAGTGACAGTCGATGGCTACACCTTC. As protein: CASSPGTVTVDGYTF.